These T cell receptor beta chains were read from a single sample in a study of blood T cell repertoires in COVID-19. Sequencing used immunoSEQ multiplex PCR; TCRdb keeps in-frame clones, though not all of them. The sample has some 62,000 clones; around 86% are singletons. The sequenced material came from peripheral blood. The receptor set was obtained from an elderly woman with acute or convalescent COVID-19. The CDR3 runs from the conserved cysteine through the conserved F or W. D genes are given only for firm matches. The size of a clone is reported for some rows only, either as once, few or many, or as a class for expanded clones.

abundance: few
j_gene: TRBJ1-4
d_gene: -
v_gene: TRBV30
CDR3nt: TGTGCCTGGAGCGGGGGAGGAGTGGGTGAAAAACTGTTTTTT
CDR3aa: CAWSGGGVGEKLFF

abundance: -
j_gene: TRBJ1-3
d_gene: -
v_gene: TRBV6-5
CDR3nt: TGTGCCAGCAGTTATGCAGGTGGAAACACCATATATTTT
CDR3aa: CASSYAGGNTIYF

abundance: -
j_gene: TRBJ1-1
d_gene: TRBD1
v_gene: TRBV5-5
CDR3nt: TGTGCCAGCAGCTTGAAGTTACGGGACAGTGGTACTGAAGCTTTCTTT
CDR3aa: CASSLKLRDSGTEAFF

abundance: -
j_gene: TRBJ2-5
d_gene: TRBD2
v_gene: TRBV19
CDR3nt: TGTGCCAGTAGTATGCGGGCTAGCGGGAGGTGGGAAGAGACCCAGTACTTC
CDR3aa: CASSMRASGRWEETQYF

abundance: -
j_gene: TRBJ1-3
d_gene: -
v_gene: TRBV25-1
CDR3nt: TGTGCCAGCAGTTTTGCAGGCTCTGGAAACACCATATATTTT
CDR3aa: CASSFAGSGNTIYF

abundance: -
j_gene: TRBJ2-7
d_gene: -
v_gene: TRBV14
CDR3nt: TGTGCCAGCAGCCAAGGAAGCTCTCTTGTACTATTCTACGAGCAGTACTTC
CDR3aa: CASSQGSSLVLFYEQYF

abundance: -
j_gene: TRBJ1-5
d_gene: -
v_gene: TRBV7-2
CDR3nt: TGTGCCAGCAGCCGCCACAACAATCAGCCCCAGCATTTT
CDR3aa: CASSRHNNQPQHF

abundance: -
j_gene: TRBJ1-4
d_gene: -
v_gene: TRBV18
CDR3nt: TGTGCCAGCTCACCTGACAGGCCAACTAATGAAAAACTGTTTTTT
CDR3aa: CASSPDRPTNEKLFF

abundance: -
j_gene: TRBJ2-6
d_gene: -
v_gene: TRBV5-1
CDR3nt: TGCGCCAGCAGCTCCTCTGGGCAGGGGTCTAGTGGGGCCAACGTCCTGACTTTC
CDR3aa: CASSSSGQGSSGANVLTF

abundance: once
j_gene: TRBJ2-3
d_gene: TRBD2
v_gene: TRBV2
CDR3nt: TGTGCCAGCAGTGTTATTTCGGGAGGGTTAGATACGCAGTATTTT
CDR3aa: CASSVISGGLDTQYF

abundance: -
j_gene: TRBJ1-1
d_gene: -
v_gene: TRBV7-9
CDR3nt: TGTGCCAGCAGCCGTGGTCTCGGCGGGGCCGGGAACACTGAAGCTTTCTTT
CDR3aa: CASSRGLGGAGNTEAFF

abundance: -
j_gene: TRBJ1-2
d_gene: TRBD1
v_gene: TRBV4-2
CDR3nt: TGTGCCAGCAGCCAAGCATTAACAGGGGGCAGCATCTATGGCTACACCTTC
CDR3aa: CASSQALTGGSIYGYTF

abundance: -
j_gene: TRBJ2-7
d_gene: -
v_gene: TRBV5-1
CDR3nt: TGCGCCAGCAGCTTGGATGTTCCCGCCTACGAGCAGTACTTC
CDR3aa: CASSLDVPAYEQYF

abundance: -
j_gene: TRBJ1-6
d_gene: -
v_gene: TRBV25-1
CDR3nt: TGTGCCAGCAGTGAAAGGCACAGCTATAATTCACCCCTCCACTTT
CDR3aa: CASSERHSYNSPLHF

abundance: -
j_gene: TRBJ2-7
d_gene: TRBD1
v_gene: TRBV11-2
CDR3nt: TGTGCCAGCAGCTTAACAGGGGTCTACGAGCAGTACTTC
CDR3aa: CASSLTGVYEQYF

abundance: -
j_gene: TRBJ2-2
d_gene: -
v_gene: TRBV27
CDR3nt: TGTGCCAGCAGTTTCCTCACCGGGGAGCTGTTTTTT
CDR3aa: CASSFLTGELFF

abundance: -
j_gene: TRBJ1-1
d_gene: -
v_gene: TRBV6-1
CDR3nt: TGTGCCAGCAGTGAAGTGGGCAGTAACACTGAAGCTTTCTTT
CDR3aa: CASSEVGSNTEAFF

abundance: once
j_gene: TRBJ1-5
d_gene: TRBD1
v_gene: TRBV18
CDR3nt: TGTGCCAGCTCACCGGCGGGACAGGGTCACAATCAGCCCCAGCATTTT
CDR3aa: CASSPAGQGHNQPQHF

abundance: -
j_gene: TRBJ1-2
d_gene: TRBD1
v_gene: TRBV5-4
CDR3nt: TGTGCCAGCAGTCAAAACGGACAGGGAGGGAACTATGGCTACACCTTC
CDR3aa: CASSQNGQGGNYGYTF

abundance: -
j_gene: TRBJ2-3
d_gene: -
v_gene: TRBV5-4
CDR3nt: TGTGCCAGCAGCTTGGGACAGAACACGAATACGCAGTATTTT
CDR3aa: CASSLGQNTNTQYF

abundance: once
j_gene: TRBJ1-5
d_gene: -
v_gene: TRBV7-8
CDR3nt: TGTGCCAGCAGCTTCGCCGGGGGGGGCAATCAGCCCCAGCATTTT
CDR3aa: CASSFAGGGNQPQHF

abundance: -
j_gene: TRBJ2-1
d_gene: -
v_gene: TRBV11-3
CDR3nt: TGTGCCAGCAGCTTTCCTGGCGGCCGGAATGAGCAGTTCTTC
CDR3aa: CASSFPGGRNEQFF

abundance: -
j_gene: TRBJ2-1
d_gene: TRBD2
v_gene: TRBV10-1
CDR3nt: TGCGCCAGCAGTCAGTCCTACCCGGGACTAGCGGGGGGAGCCTACAATGAGCAGTTCTTC
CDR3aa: CASSQSYPGLAGGAYNEQFF

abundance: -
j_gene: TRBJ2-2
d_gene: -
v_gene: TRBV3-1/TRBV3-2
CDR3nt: TGTGCCAGCAGCCAGTTAAACACCGGGGAGCTGTTTTTT
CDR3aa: CASSQLNTGELFF

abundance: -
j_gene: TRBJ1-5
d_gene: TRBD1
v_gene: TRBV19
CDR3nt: TGTGCCAGTAGTGTCGACAGGGGTGGCAATCAGCCCCAGCATTTT
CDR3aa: CASSVDRGGNQPQHF

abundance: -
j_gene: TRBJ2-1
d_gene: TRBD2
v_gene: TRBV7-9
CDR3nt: TGTGCCAGCAGTTTACTAGCGGCCCGAAGGAATGAGCAGTTCTTC
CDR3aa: CASSLLAARRNEQFF

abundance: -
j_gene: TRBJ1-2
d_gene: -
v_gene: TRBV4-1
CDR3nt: TGCGCCAGCAGCCAAGGTCCGGGAGGCCCTGGCTACACCTTC
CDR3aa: CASSQGPGGPGYTF

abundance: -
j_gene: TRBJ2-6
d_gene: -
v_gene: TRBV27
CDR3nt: TGTGCCAGCGGACAGTGGAGCTCTGGGGCCAACGTCCTGACTTTC
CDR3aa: CASGQWSSGANVLTF

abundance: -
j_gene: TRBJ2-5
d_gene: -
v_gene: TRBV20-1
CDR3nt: TGCAGTGCAAATTACGCGGAGACCCAGTACTTC
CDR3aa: CSANYAETQYF

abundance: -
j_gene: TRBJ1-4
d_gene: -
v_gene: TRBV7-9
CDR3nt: TGTGCCAGCAGCCTTGGAGGGCAGGAGAGGGAAAAACTGTTTTTT
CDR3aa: CASSLGGQEREKLFF

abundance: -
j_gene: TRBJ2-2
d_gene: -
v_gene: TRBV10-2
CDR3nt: TGCGCCAGCAGTGTAAGCGGATCCTCCACAGAGCTGTTTTTT
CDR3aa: CASSVSGSSTELFF

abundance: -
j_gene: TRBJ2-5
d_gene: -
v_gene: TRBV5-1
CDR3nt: TGCGCCAGCAGCTTGGCCGATGGTCCGGGGGAGACCCAGTACTTC
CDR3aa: CASSLADGPGETQYF